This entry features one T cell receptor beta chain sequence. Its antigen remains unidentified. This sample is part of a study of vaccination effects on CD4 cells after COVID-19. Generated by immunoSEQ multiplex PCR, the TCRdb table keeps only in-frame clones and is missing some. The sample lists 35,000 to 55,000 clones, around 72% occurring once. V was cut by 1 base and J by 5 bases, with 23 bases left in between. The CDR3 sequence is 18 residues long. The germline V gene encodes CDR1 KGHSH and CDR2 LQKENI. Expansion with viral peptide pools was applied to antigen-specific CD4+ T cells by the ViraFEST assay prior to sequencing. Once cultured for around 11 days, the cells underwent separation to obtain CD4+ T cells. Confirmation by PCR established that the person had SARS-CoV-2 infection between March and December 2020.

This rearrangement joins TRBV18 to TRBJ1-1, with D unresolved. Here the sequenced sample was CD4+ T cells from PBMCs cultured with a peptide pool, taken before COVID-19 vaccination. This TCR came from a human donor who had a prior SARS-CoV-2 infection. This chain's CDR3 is CASSPQWSFTASDTEAFF. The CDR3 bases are TGTGCCAGCTCACCACAGTGGAGCTTCACAGCAAGTGATACTGAAGCTTTCTTT.